Following are 32 T cell receptor beta chains from one sample sequenced in a study of blood T cells in healthy people across ages. Primers used in a second PCR of about 7 to 11 cycles were a sample-barcoded 5' primer and a J-beta primer mix. One entry per CDR3 protein, called by TCRdb with MiXCR from the 5' RACE reads. In the table there are roughly 1,500,000 distinct CDR3 sequences, 30% to 35% of which are singletons. The sequencing input was blood. These receptors were collected from a woman aged 25 to 39 in good health.

The chain carries TRBV28 and TRBJ2-5; weak D call: TRBD2 (5 bases). CDR1 is MDHEN, CDR2 SYDVKM, per germline. The CDR3 is made up of 14 amino acids. V was shortened by 6 bases and J by 4 bases, with 15 bases between the two germline ends. For the CDR3, the DNA is TGTGCCAGCAGCCCGGGGTGGACCGTAGAGACCCAGTACTTC. This sequence encodes CASSPGWTVETQYF.

This chain connects TRBV27 to TRBJ1-5; TRBD1 agrees at 10 bases. Germline CDR1 MNHEY, CDR2 SMNVEV (reference sequence). CDR3 size: 24 residues. V lost 6 bases and J lost 3; bases outside the gene matches: 32. DNA of the CDR3: TGTGCCAGCAGCCCCGGACAGGGGGTCCGGACCGAATTTAGGGCCAGAATTTCCAATCAGCCCCAGCATTTT. Translation gives CASSPGQGVRTEFRARISNQPQHF.

The rearrangement joins TRBV29-1 to TRBJ2-7; tentative D call: TRBD2 (6 bases). From germline, CDR1 is SQVTM and CDR2 ANQGSEA. The CDR3 has 14 residues. Trimming stripped 1 base from V and 4 bases from J, with 14 bases between. CDR3 sequence reads: CSVEGARGGYEQYF. CDR3 bases: TGCAGCGTTGAAGGGGCCCGGGGAGGATACGAGCAGTACTTC.

This clonotype has only a few counts. The V and J genes are TRBV4-2 and TRBJ1-1; D is ambiguous. Germline values: CDR1 LGHNA, CDR2 YNFKEQ. CDR3 size: 14 residues. V was shortened by 0 bases and J by 5 bases, with 10 bases between the two germline ends. The CDR3 nucleotides are TGTGCCAGCAGCCAAGACGGCCTGCGGACTGAAGCTTTCTTT. Its protein is CASSQDGLRTEAFF.

This clonotype has just a few counts. The gene calls are TRBV7-9 and TRBJ2-1; 7 bases line up with TRBD1. The CDR3 contains 15 residues. V lost 4 bases to trimming and J lost 4 bases; unmatched junction nucleotides: 7. The germline V gene encodes CDR1 SEHNR and CDR2 FQNEAQ (reference sequence). CDR3 in DNA: TGTGCCAGCAGCTCCTGGACAGGAGATTACAATGAGCAGTTCTTC. This translates into CASSSWTGDYNEQFF.

The rearrangement uses TRBV20-1 and TRBJ2-1; D ambiguous. The V end was cut by 0 bases, the J end by 15 bases, with 15 bases between. The CDR3 has 12 amino acids. Germline assignment: CDR1 DFQATT and CDR2 SNEGSKA (reference sequence). The CDR3 loop reads CSARDPAVGGFF. The CDR3 nucleotides are TGCAGTGCTAGAGATCCGGCGGTGGGTGGGTTCTTC.

In its sample, this clonotype was seen a few times. The chain combines TRBV6-2 or TRBV6-3 with TRBJ1-1; no reliable D call. CDR1 is MNHEY and CDR2 is SVGEGT in the germline V gene. Trimming stripped 0 bases from V and 8 bases from J, with 10 bases between. The CDR3 totals 13 residues. CDR3 loop: CASSYSHQQEAFF. CDR3 in DNA: TGTGCCAGCAGTTACTCACATCAACAGGAAGCTTTCTTT.

V and J are TRBV20-1 and TRBJ1-2, with D unresolved. The germline gives CDR1 DFQATT, CDR2 SNEGSKA (reference sequence). V was shortened by 4 bases and J by 8 bases, with 20 bases between the two germline ends. This CDR3 has 14 amino acids. Written as DNA, the CDR3 is TGCAGTGCTAAATGCACGACCGGGCTGAGAGGCTACACCTTC. This encodes CSAKCTTGLRGYTF.

This clonotype was seen more than once but under ten times. The chain uses TRBV6-2 or TRBV6-3 and TRBJ1-5; 7 bases are a match to TRBD1. Germline lookup yields CDR1 MNHEY and CDR2 SVGEGT. V shed 2 bases and J 4 bases; nucleotides not matched to a gene: 2. The CDR3 loop spans 14 amino acids. CDR3 sequence reads: CASSYPGGNQPQHF. The CDR3 DNA reads as TGTGCCAGCAGTTACCCAGGGGGGAATCAGCCCCAGCATTTT.

This chain joins TRBV7-6 and TRBJ2-3; either TRBD1 or TRBD2 may supply D (6 bases each). Between the trimmed V and J ends, which lost 8 bases and 2 bases, there was a span of 17 bases. This CDR3 is 15 amino acids long. CDR1 and CDR2 from the germline V gene are SGHVS and FNYEAQ. DNA of the CDR3: TGTGCCAGCTGCGAAGGAGGGGGGCACACAGATACGCAGTATTTT. Protein: CASCEGGGHTDTQYF.

This clonotype appeared a few times. The genes are TRBV20-1 and TRBJ2-3; the D is unclear. Germline values: CDR1 DFQATT, CDR2 SNEGSKA (reference sequence). The CDR3 is 13 amino acids. Trimming pared 7 bases from V and 4 bases from J, leaving 15 bases between. The CDR3 here is CSVRAPIPDTQYF. CDR3 DNA sequence: TGCAGTGTCCGGGCCCCAATACCAGATACGCAGTATTTT.

V and J are TRBV9 and TRBJ1-4, with D tentatively TRBD1 (6 bases). Between the trimmed V and J ends, which lost 2 bases and 4 bases, there was a span of 9 bases. The CDR3 contains 14 residues. Germline assignment: CDR1 SGDLS and CDR2 YYNGEE. The CDR3 DNA is TGTGCCAGCAGCGTTAACAGGGATAATGAAAAACTGTTTTTT. Its translation is CASSVNRDNEKLFF.

This clonotype was seen more than once but under ten times. J is TRBJ2-7 and V is TRBV7-9; D might be TRBD1 or TRBD2, each matching 5 bases. Trimming took off 5 bases at V and 0 bases at J, with 20 bases between the two ends. Germline lookup yields CDR1 SEHNR and CDR2 FQNEAQ (reference sequence). This CDR3 contains 17 residues. The CDR3 sequence is CASSPGGEGPSSYEQYF. The CDR3 region has the DNA TGTGCCAGCAGCCCTGGGGGAGAAGGCCCTAGCTCCTACGAGCAGTACTTC. The variable domain in full, with the rest retrieved from reference TRBV7-9 and TRBJ2-7, is DTGVSQNPRHKITKRGQNVTFRCDPISEHNRLYWYRQTLGQGPEFLTYFQNEAQLEKSRLLSDRFSAERPKGSFSTLEIQRTEQGDSAMYLCASSPGGEGPSSYEQYFGPGTRLTVT.

This clonotype occurred a few times. The J gene is TRBJ2-7, the V gene TRBV25-1; 7 bases fit TRBD2. The ends lost 8 bases at V and 3 bases at J; junction bases unmatched: 4. The germline V gene encodes CDR1 MGHDK and CDR2 SYGVNS. The CDR3 extends over 12 amino acids. The CDR3 protein is CASFGGGYEQYF. The CDR3 DNA follows: TGTGCCAGCTTTGGGGGGGGCTACGAGCAGTACTTC.

Points on this clonotype: This may stem from a read error, because a much larger clone lies one nucleotide away. The V call is TRBV4-2, the J call TRBJ2-1, with D uncertain. CDR1 and CDR2 (germline): LGHNA, YNFKEQ. CDR3 length: 12 residues. CDR3: CAGSKVGNEQFF. CDR3 sequence (DNA): TGTGCCGGCAGCAAAGTGGGCAATGAGCAGTTCTTC.

This clonotype has a count of ten or more. V usage is TRBV12-3 or TRBV12-4 and J usage is TRBJ2-6, with D hard to call. CDR3 size: 15 residues. With 6 bases removed from V and 0 bases from J, the gap between germline ends came to 9 bases. Here the CDR3 reads CASREQNSGANVLTF. DNA for the CDR3: TGTGCCAGCAGGGAACAAAACTCTGGGGCCAACGTCCTGACTTTC.

V usage is TRBV13 and J usage is TRBJ2-5, with a weak D call TRBD1 (6 bases). Trimming took 6 bases from V and 1 from J, leaving 24 bases between them. The germline CDR1 and CDR2 sequences are PRHDT and FYEKMQ (reference sequence). The CDR3 consists of 18 residues. The CDR3 loop is CASSSVGAGVDGQETQYF. DNA for the CDR3: TGTGCCAGCAGTTCAGTGGGGGCTGGGGTCGACGGCCAAGAGACCCAGTACTTC.

The table lists this clonotype with a few counts. This chain connects TRBV9 to TRBJ2-3, with unresolved D. The length of the CDR3 is 13 residues. V was pared by 4 bases and J by 3 bases, with 9 bases between. Germline-derived CDR1 and CDR2 are SGDLS and YYNGEE. DNA for the CDR3: TGTGCCAGCAGCCGTGCTCTTACAGATACGCAGTATTTT. Amino acid sequence: CASSRALTDTQYF. Full variable domain (outside the CDR3, taken from reference TRBV9 and TRBJ2-3): DSGVTQTPKHLITATGQRVTLRCSPRSGDLSVYWYQQSLDQGLQFLIQYYNGEERAKGNILERFSAQQFPDLHSELNLSSLELGDSALYFCASSRALTDTQYFGPGTRLTVL.

The V call is TRBV9, the J call TRBJ2-1, with a tentative D call TRBD2 (5 bases). The CDR3 has 16 amino acids. V lost 0 bases and J lost 0, with 10 bases in between. The germline gives CDR1 SGDLS, CDR2 YYNGEE. The CDR3 DNA reads as TGTGCCAGCAGCGTAGTCTATCGGGGCTCCTACAATGAGCAGTTCTTC. It yields the protein CASSVVYRGSYNEQFF.

The chain couples TRBV5-1 to TRBJ2-1, with 9 bases aligning to TRBD1. The CDR3 contains 16 residues. V shed 3 bases and J 8 bases; nucleotides not matched to a gene: 12. Germline V gene sequence: CDR1 SGHRS, CDR2 YFSETQ. This CDR3 is CASSSQGGGQGYEQFF. As DNA, the CDR3 is TGCGCCAGCAGCTCGCAAGGGGGGGGACAGGGTTATGAGCAGTTCTTC.

This chain uses TRBV6-2 or TRBV6-3 with TRBJ2-1; possibly TRBD2 for D (5 bases). Germline values: CDR1 MNHEY, CDR2 SVGEGT. The CDR3 length is 17 residues. With 6 bases removed from V and 6 bases from J, the gap between germline ends came to 24 bases. CDR3 DNA sequence: TGTGCCAGCAGACCTCGCGAGGGAATAGCGCACTTCAATGAGCAGTTCTTC. Residues: CASRPREGIAHFNEQFF.

The chain is built from TRBV14 and TRBJ2-7; 12 nucleotides align to TRBD1. Germline loops: CDR1 SGHDN, CDR2 FVKESK. This CDR3 contains 19 residues. Germline trimming cut 0 bases from V and 3 bases from J; bases unmatched to any gene: 12. The DNA of the CDR3 is TGTGCCAGCAGCCAAGATCTCGGGACAGGGGGCCCGGGGAGCTACGAGCAGTACTTC. It encodes CASSQDLGTGGPGSYEQYF.

This clonotype was counted between two and nine times. The chain links TRBV9 to TRBJ2-1, with 7 bases fitting TRBD2. J was trimmed by 6 bases and V by 4 bases; bases with no gene match: 13. CDR3 length: 16 amino acids. Germline-derived CDR1 and CDR2 are SGDLS and YYNGEE. The CDR3 loop is CASSPRGRGFSNEQFF. CDR3 bases: TGTGCCAGCAGCCCGAGAGGGCGGGGGTTTTCCAATGAGCAGTTCTTC. Using reference TRBV9 and TRBJ2-1 for the parts outside the CDR3, the full variable domain is DSGVTQTPKHLITATGQRVTLRCSPRSGDLSVYWYQQSLDQGLQFLIQYYNGEERAKGNILERFSAQQFPDLHSELNLSSLELGDSALYFCASSPRGRGFSNEQFFGPGTRLTVL.

This clonotype was observed a handful of times. The junction shows a germline mismatch at one end, possibly a read error. The chain employs TRBV7-7 and TRBJ2-5; 7 bases line up with TRBD2. Looked up from germline, CDR1 is SSHAT and CDR2 is FNYEAQ (reference sequence). The CDR3 has 16 amino acids. The CDR3 protein is CASSLAEFSGQETQYF. In nucleotides, the CDR3 is TGTGCCAGCAGCCTAGCGGAATTTTCAGGACAAGAGACCCAGTACTTC.

V is TRBV12-3 or TRBV12-4 and J is TRBJ1-5, with D perhaps matching TRBD1 (6 bases). The CDR3 is made up of 17 amino acids. Trimming shortened V by 7 bases and J by 3 bases, and 22 bases separated the two germline ends. The CDR3 loop reads CASTFRGWGFNNQPQHF. DNA for the CDR3: TGTGCCAGCACCTTCAGGGGCTGGGGCTTCAACAATCAGCCCCAGCATTTT.

CDR3 sequence: CAISYGQGQGRAGYTF. In DNA form, the CDR3 reads TGTGCCATCAGTTACGGACAGGGGCAGGGTAGGGCCGGCTACACCTTC. The chain carries TRBV10-3 and TRBJ1-2; TRBD1 aligns across 9 bases. CDR1 is ENHRY and CDR2 is SYGVKD in the germline V gene. The CDR3 loop spans 16 amino acids. V shed 5 bases, J shed 8 bases, and the junction held 15 bases outside the gene matches.

Details on this clonotype: The germline gene is not matched at one end of the junction; a read error may be the cause. The chain recombines TRBV2 with TRBJ1-4; D perhaps matches TRBD1 (5 bases). The CDR3 has 15 amino acids. The germline V gene encodes CDR1 SNHLY and CDR2 FYNNEI. The CDR3 loop is CASRAPGSTNEKRFF. DNA of the CDR3: TGTGCCAGCAGAGCTCCAGGGTCAACTAATGAAAAACGGTTTTTT.

This clonotype was seen more than once but under ten times. The rearrangement links TRBV6-1 to TRBJ2-6; TRBD1 matches 7 bases. J lost 0 bases, V lost 4 bases, and 3 bases had no gene match. The germline V gene encodes CDR1 MNHNS and CDR2 SASEGT. This CDR3 comprises 16 residues. The CDR3 nucleotides read TGTGCCAGCAGTGGTGGGGACAGCTCTGGGGCCAACGTCCTGACTTTC. This codes for CASSGGDSSGANVLTF.

In its sample, this clonotype was seen a few times. The CDR3 DNA reads as TGTGCCAGCAGACGGGACAGGGCATATAACACTGAAGCTTTCTTT. Its protein product is CASRRDRAYNTEAFF. This chain uses TRBV6-1 with TRBJ1-1; 9 nucleotides line up with TRBD1. CDR3 length: 15 amino acids. Germline-derived CDR1 and CDR2 are MNHNS and SASEGT. The trim removed 6 bases at V and 2 bases at J, leaving 7 bases unmatched.

The chain carries TRBV7-9 and TRBJ2-5; 12 positions agree with TRBD2. Per the germline V gene, CDR1 is SEHNR and CDR2 is FQNEAQ (reference sequence). This CDR3 is built from 15 residues. Unmatched junction bases numbered 6, after V lost 5 bases and J lost 5 bases. The CDR3 DNA is TGTGCCAGCAGCCGACTAGCGGGAGTTTTTGAGACCCAGTACTTC. It specifies CASSRLAGVFETQYF. The variable domain in full, completed from reference TRBV7-9 and TRBJ2-5, reads DTGVSQNPRHKITKRGQNVTFRCDPISEHNRLYWYRQTLGQGPEFLTYFQNEAQLEKSRLLSDRFSAERPKGSFSTLEIQRTEQGDSAMYLCASSRLAGVFETQYFGPGTRLLVL.

The chain employs TRBV7-9 and TRBJ1-1; D is undetermined. Deletions cut 8 bases from V and 0 bases from J, with 10 bases between. CDR3 size: 13 residues. CDR1 is SEHNR and CDR2 is FQNEAQ in the germline V gene (reference sequence). CDR3 nucleotide sequence: TGTGCCAGCCTAAAAAAGCTGAACACTGAAGCTTTCTTT. Its translation: CASLKKLNTEAFF.

This clonotype has at least ten counts. The J gene is TRBJ1-2, the V gene TRBV20-1; D not resolved. In germline, CDR1 is DFQATT, CDR2 SNEGSKA (reference sequence). V was cut by 6 bases and J by 2 bases, with 13 bases left in between. The CDR3 runs 13 residues. As DNA, the CDR3 is TGCAGTGCCCCGAGGGAAGAGAACTATGGCTACACCTTC. Translating it yields CSAPREENYGYTF.